This is a list of T cell receptor beta chains from one sample in a study of beta chain features in type 1 diabetes. This table comes from immunoSEQ multiplex PCR, and its TCRdb copy is limited to in-frame clones, with some not included. The repertoire consists of hundreds of thousands of clones, with roughly an eighth occurring once and the leading ten covering approximately 0.039%. Sequencing was carried out using naive CD4+ T cells from blood. The receptor set was obtained from a young man with type 1 diabetes. Each CDR3 is given with its conserved first and last residue. D genes are given only for firm matches. Size tells how often a clone was seen (once, few, many) or the class of an expanded clone, and some rows leave it out.

d_call,v_call,j_call,clone_size,cdr3_aa,cdr3_nt
-,TRBV7-9,TRBJ1-2,-,CASSLRQENYGYTF,TGTGCCAGCAGCTTAAGGCAGGAGAACTATGGCTACACCTTC
-,TRBV7-6,TRBJ2-7,-,CASSSLRQGIYEQYF,TGTGCCAGCAGCTCTCTCCGGCAGGGTATCTACGAGCAGTACTTC
-,TRBV2,TRBJ2-7,few,CASSEAQGSPYEQYF,TGTGCCAGCAGTGAAGCCCAGGGGTCCCCCTACGAGCAGTACTTC
-,TRBV7-9,TRBJ2-3,-,CASSTRLASTDTQYF,TGTGCCAGCAGCACCAGACTCGCTAGCACAGATACGCAGTATTTT
-,TRBV2,TRBJ2-1,-,CASYTGSYNEQFF,TGTGCCAGCTATACAGGGTCCTACAATGAGCAGTTCTTC
TRBD1,TRBV4-1,TRBJ1-4,few,CASSQDTGTGLEKLFF,TGCGCCAGCAGCCAAGATACCGGGACAGGGCTTGAAAAACTGTTTTTT
TRBD1,TRBV9,TRBJ2-2,few,CASSATGTGRVLFF,TGTGCCAGCAGCGCCACCGGGACAGGTCGCGTACTGTTTTTT
TRBD1,TRBV19,TRBJ1-2,-,CASTPGQGGGYTF,TGTGCCAGTACTCCGGGACAGGGCGGTGGCTACACCTTC
TRBD1,TRBV11-2,TRBJ1-5,few,CASSLGTGLNNQPQHF,TGTGCCAGCAGCTTAGGGACAGGGCTTAACAATCAGCCCCAGCATTTT
-,TRBV28,TRBJ2-1,-,CASSSGAAPQSDNEQFF,TGTGCCAGCAGTTCGGGAGCCGCCCCTCAGAGTGACAATGAGCAGTTCTTC
-,TRBV7-6,TRBJ2-6,-,CASSPTGAPSGANVLTF,TGTGCCAGCAGCCCTACAGGCGCTCCCTCTGGGGCCAACGTCCTGACTTTC
TRBD2,TRBV4-3,TRBJ2-1,few,CASSRLSSGNYNEQFF,TGCGCCAGCAGCCGCCTTAGTAGCGGGAACTACAATGAGCAGTTCTTC
-,TRBV30,TRBJ1-4,few,CAWSAQTELFF,TGTGCCTGGAGTGCCCAGACGGAACTGTTTTTT
-,TRBV10-3,TRBJ2-7,few,CAITSQGSPDEQYF,TGTGCCATCACGTCGCAGGGATCCCCCGACGAGCAGTACTTC
-,TRBV20-1,TRBJ1-2,-,CSASNSYGYTF,TGCAGTGCTAGTAACAGCTATGGCTACACCTTC
-,TRBV4-1,TRBJ2-7,-,CASSQIGTGLEQYF,TGCGCCAGCAGCCAAATAGGGACCGGTCTAGAGCAGTACTTC
-,TRBV5-6,TRBJ2-1,-,CASSLSEGWSDDEQFF,TGTGCCAGCAGCTTGTCTGAGGGGTGGAGTGACGATGAGCAGTTCTTC
-,TRBV5-1,TRBJ2-2,-,CASSVSGTPPGGELFF,TGCGCCAGCAGCGTATCCGGGACGCCCCCCGGCGGGGAGCTGTTTTTT
TRBD2,TRBV5-6,TRBJ2-5,-,CASSFNPSGQETQYF,TGTGCCAGCAGCTTCAACCCTAGCGGCCAAGAGACCCAGTACTTC
TRBD1,TRBV7-2,TRBJ1-2,-,CASSRDSSGYTF,TGTGCCAGCAGCCGGGACAGCTCTGGCTACACCTTC
TRBD1,TRBV2,TRBJ1-5,few,CASTWDSQINQPQHF,TGTGCCAGCACCTGGGACAGTCAAATCAATCAGCCCCAGCATTTT
-,TRBV7-8,TRBJ1-5,few,CASSSTRGQPQHF,TGTGCCAGCAGCTCTACCAGGGGTCAGCCCCAGCATTTT
TRBD1,TRBV29-1,TRBJ1-1,few,CSVEDLGDSRNTEAFF,TGCAGCGTTGAAGATCTTGGGGACAGTCGGAACACTGAAGCTTTCTTT
-,TRBV4-3,TRBJ2-3,-,CASSQVVVSDTQYF,TGCGCCAGCAGCCAAGTAGTAGTCTCAGATACGCAGTATTTT
-,TRBV30,TRBJ2-5,few,CAWMGPDRPTEETQYF,TGTGCCTGGATGGGTCCAGACCGCCCTACCGAGGAGACCCAGTACTTC
TRBD1,TRBV25-1,TRBJ1-1,-,CASRKPGQMNTEAFF,TGTGCCAGCAGAAAACCGGGACAGATGAACACTGAAGCTTTCTTT
TRBD1,TRBV19,TRBJ1-5,few,CASTRTGRDQPQHF,TGTGCCAGTACTCGGACAGGGAGAGATCAGCCCCAGCATTTT
-,TRBV5-1,TRBJ2-1,-,CASSLDSGPDEQFF,TGCGCCAGCAGCTTGGACAGCGGGCCCGACGAGCAGTTCTTC
TRBD1,TRBV30,TRBJ1-5,-,CAWRKTGSIQPQHF,TGTGCCTGGAGGAAGACAGGGTCGATTCAGCCCCAGCATTTT
-,TRBV4-3,TRBJ1-1,few,CASSQDHWYTEAFF,TGCGCCAGCAGCCAAGATCATTGGTACACTGAAGCTTTCTTT
-,TRBV2,TRBJ1-4,-,CASSEVTVNEKLFF,TGTGCCAGCAGTGAAGTGACAGTTAATGAAAAACTGTTTTTT
-,TRBV2,TRBJ2-7,few,CASSEAGECF,TGTGCCAGCAGTGAAGCGGGGGAGTGCTTC
-,TRBV2,TRBJ1-5,-,CASSEAARVGQPQHF,TGTGCCAGCAGTGAAGCGGCCAGGGTAGGTCAGCCCCAGCATTTT